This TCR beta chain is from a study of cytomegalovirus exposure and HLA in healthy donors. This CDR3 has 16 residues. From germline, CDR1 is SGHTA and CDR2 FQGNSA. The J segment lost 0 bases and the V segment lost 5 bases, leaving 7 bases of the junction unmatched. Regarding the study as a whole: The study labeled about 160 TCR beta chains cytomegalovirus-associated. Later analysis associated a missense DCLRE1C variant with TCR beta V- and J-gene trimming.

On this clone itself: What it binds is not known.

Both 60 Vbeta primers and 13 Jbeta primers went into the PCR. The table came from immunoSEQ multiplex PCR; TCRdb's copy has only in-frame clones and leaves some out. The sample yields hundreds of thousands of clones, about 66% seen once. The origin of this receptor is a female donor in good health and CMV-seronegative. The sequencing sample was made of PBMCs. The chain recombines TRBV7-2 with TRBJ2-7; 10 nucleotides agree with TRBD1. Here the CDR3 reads CASSVRQGASSYEQYF. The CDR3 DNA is TGTGCCAGCAGCGTCAGACAGGGGGCGAGCTCCTACGAGCAGTACTTC.